This TCR beta chain was recovered during a study of response to subunit inactivated influenza vaccine. Each CDR3 protein gets one entry after TCRdb re-called the RT-PCR reads with MiXCR. The sample shows roughly 520,000 distinct CDR3 sequences, about 25% of them seen only once. The CDR3 is 16 residues long. Trimming left V 0 bases short and J 4 bases short, with 16 bases between. CDR1 and CDR2 from the germline V gene are SGDLS and YYNGEE. General observations from the study: The authors suggested that every seasonal influenza vaccination recruits few new T cells.

Regarding this clonotype: What it binds is not known.

This clonotype originated in a man over 45 who received an inactivated influenza vaccine. The specimen comprised CD4+ T cells sorted from PBMCs, sampled more than 4 days after vaccination. The chain has TRBV9 and TRBJ2-5, with D perhaps matching TRBD1 (5 bases). CDR3 nucleotides: TGTGCCAGCAGCGTAGGGACAACGATCAAGGGAGAGACCCAGTACTTC. Protein sequence: CASSVGTTIKGETQYF.